The TCR beta chain described here comes from a study of blood T cell repertoires in COVID-19. Looking at the study overall: The samples span acute and convalescent COVID-19 from the United States, Italy and Spain. PBMCs, B-cell-depleted T cells, or T cells were the source of the cDNA or gDNA that made up the material.

The V gene's germline CDR1 is SNHLY and CDR2 FYNNEI. This CDR3 contains 14 residues. The germline V and J ends were trimmed by 5 bases and 4 bases, with 11 bases remaining between them. Assay used: immunoSEQ multiplex PCR; TCRdb lists only in-frame clones, some missing. The sample contains a few hundred thousand clones, around 91% of which appear only once. Clinical history as reported by participants underpinned cohort assignment. The material sequenced was PBMCs or T cells enriched from blood (not recorded which). The genes are TRBV2 and TRBJ1-4; D is perhaps TRBD1 (6 bases). The receptor's source is a woman aged 18 to 35 who had recovered from COVID-19. As DNA, the CDR3 is TGTGCCAGCAGTCGTGACAGGAGTAATGAAAAACTGTTTTTT. Translation gives CASSRDRSNEKLFF.